Listed below are T cell receptor beta chains from one sample, sequenced in a study of T cell responses to AZD1222 COVID-19 vaccine. Profiled with immunoSEQ multiplex PCR; TCRdb holds only in-frame clones, not every one. The sample carries 130,000 to 150,000 clones, about 87% recorded once. The sequencing used peripheral blood, collected on day 0 of AZD1222 vaccination. These receptors all come from an adult in good health. Both conserved end residues are part of each CDR3. A D gene is named only where the DNA matches it firmly. Clone size is given for some rows only: seen once, a few or many times, or a class if the clone is expanded.

V: TRBV9
J: TRBJ1-1
D: .
size: .
CDR3: CASSVGGTHTEAFF
DNA: TGTGCCAGCAGCGTAGGCGGGACACACACTGAAGCTTTCTTT

V: TRBV11-3
J: TRBJ1-6
D: TRBD1
size: .
CDR3: CASSGGQDNSPLHF
DNA: TGTGCCAGCAGCGGGGGACAGGACAATTCACCCCTCCACTTT

V: TRBV7-9
J: TRBJ1-1
D: TRBD1
size: .
CDR3: CASSFGGTGASNTEAFF
DNA: TGTGCCAGCAGCTTCGGGGGGACAGGGGCGTCGAACACTGAAGCTTTCTTT

V: TRBV2
J: TRBJ2-7
D: TRBD1
size: .
CDR3: CASSVQTGKREQYF
DNA: TGTGCCAGCAGCGTACAGACAGGGAAGCGCGAGCAGTACTTC

V: TRBV6-5
J: TRBJ2-1
D: .
size: .
CDR3: CASSGPANDNEQFF
DNA: TGTGCCAGCAGCGGACCAGCGAACGACAATGAGCAGTTCTTC

V: TRBV7-9
J: TRBJ2-1
D: TRBD2
size: .
CDR3: CASSLGLAGVNEQFF
DNA: TGTGCCAGCAGCTTGGGACTAGCGGGAGTTAATGAGCAGTTCTTC

V: TRBV6-6
J: TRBJ2-7
D: .
size: .
CDR3: CASSPSGAPPEQYF
DNA: TGTGCCAGCAGCCCCTCCGGGGCTCCACCCGAGCAGTACTTC

V: TRBV6-1
J: TRBJ1-3
D: TRBD1
size: .
CDR3: CASSEMTGPGNTIYF
DNA: TGTGCCAGCAGTGAAATGACAGGGCCTGGAAACACCATATATTTT

V: TRBV28
J: TRBJ2-5
D: .
size: .
CDR3: CASSLWLPGQQETQYF
DNA: TGTGCCAGCAGTTTATGGTTACCGGGTCAACAAGAGACCCAGTACTTC

V: TRBV7-2
J: TRBJ1-5
D: .
size: .
CDR3: CASSPSADSNQPQHF
DNA: TGTGCCAGCAGCCCCAGCGCGGATAGCAATCAGCCCCAGCATTTT

V: TRBV5-4
J: TRBJ2-3
D: .
size: .
CDR3: CASARGPISSTDTQYF
DNA: TGTGCCAGCGCCCGTGGCCCTATCTCTAGCACAGATACGCAGTATTTT

V: TRBV24-1
J: TRBJ2-6
D: .
size: .
CDR3: CATSDWTQGSGANVLTF
DNA: TGTGCCACCAGTGATTGGACCCAGGGGTCTGGGGCCAACGTCCTGACTTTC

V: TRBV7-9
J: TRBJ2-2
D: .
size: .
CDR3: CASSLDEISSGELFF
DNA: TGTGCCAGCAGCTTAGATGAGATTTCGTCCGGGGAGCTGTTTTTT

V: TRBV9
J: TRBJ2-1
D: TRBD2
size: .
CDR3: CASSALRLAGGNEQFF
DNA: TGTGCCAGCAGCGCCCTTAGACTAGCGGGGGGAAATGAGCAGTTCTTC

V: TRBV5-1
J: TRBJ1-1
D: TRBD1
size: .
CDR3: CASSLVRQGGDTEAFF
DNA: TGCGCCAGCAGCTTGGTAAGACAGGGAGGGGACACTGAAGCTTTCTTT

V: TRBV6-5
J: TRBJ2-7
D: .
size: .
CDR3: CASSYSAQGAYEQYF
DNA: TGTGCCAGCAGTTACTCGGCTCAGGGCGCCTACGAGCAGTACTTC

V: TRBV6-6
J: TRBJ1-5
D: .
size: .
CDR3: CASSYSIRGINQPQHF
DNA: TGTGCCAGCAGTTACTCGATACGGGGAATTAATCAGCCCCAGCATTTT

V: TRBV5-3
J: TRBJ2-2
D: TRBD2
size: once
CDR3: CARSSPLGEGSNTGELFF
DNA: TGTGCCAGAAGCTCCCCCTTGGGGGAGGGGTCGAACACCGGGGAGCTGTTTTTT

V: TRBV2
J: TRBJ1-2
D: .
size: .
CDR3: CASPGQFRDYGYTF
DNA: TGTGCCAGCCCTGGACAGTTTAGGGACTATGGCTACACCTTC

V: TRBV6-6
J: TRBJ2-1
D: .
size: .
CDR3: CASSLGWNEQFF
DNA: TGTGCCAGCAGCCTCGGGTGGAATGAGCAGTTCTTC

V: TRBV6-1
J: TRBJ1-5
D: .
size: .
CDR3: CASSEAGGAHQPQHF
DNA: TGTGCCAGCAGTGAAGCGGGGGGGGCCCATCAGCCCCAGCATTTT

V: TRBV11-2
J: TRBJ1-4
D: .
size: .
CDR3: CASSPNTGPNEKLFF
DNA: TGTGCCAGCAGCCCGAACACCGGCCCTAATGAAAAACTGTTTTTT

V: TRBV28
J: TRBJ2-5
D: .
size: .
CDR3: CASQGQPGETQYF
DNA: TGTGCCAGCCAGGGGCAACCGGGGGAGACCCAGTACTTC

V: TRBV23-1
J: TRBJ1-2
D: .
size: .
CDR3: CASRTRGRGYGYTF
DNA: TGCGCCAGCAGGACACGGGGCCGGGGCTATGGCTACACCTTC

V: TRBV30
J: TRBJ2-2
D: .
size: .
CDR3: CAWSVTANTGELFF
DNA: TGTGCCTGGAGTGTTACCGCGAACACCGGGGAGCTGTTTTTT

V: TRBV5-1
J: TRBJ1-2
D: .
size: .
CDR3: CASSPGVGKYTF
DNA: TGCGCCAGCAGCCCCGGGGTAGGCAAGTACACCTTC

V: TRBV12-3/TRBV12-4
J: TRBJ1-1
D: TRBD1
size: .
CDR3: CASSLRQGAKAFF
DNA: TGTGCCAGCAGTTTAAGGCAGGGGGCGAAGGCTTTCTTT

V: TRBV7-3
J: TRBJ2-1
D: TRBD2
size: .
CDR3: CASSLKGSGRTYNEQFF
DNA: TGTGCCAGCAGCTTAAAAGGTAGCGGGAGAACCTACAATGAGCAGTTCTTC

V: TRBV7-9
J: TRBJ1-3
D: .
size: few
CDR3: CASSSTVSSGNTIYF
DNA: TGTGCCAGCAGCTCGACAGTGAGCTCTGGAAACACCATATATTTT

V: TRBV5-1
J: TRBJ1-5
D: TRBD1
size: .
CDR3: CASSQGDRGGNQPQHF
DNA: TGCGCCAGCAGCCAGGGTGACAGGGGAGGCAATCAGCCCCAGCATTTT

V: TRBV3-1/TRBV3-2
J: TRBJ1-1
D: .
size: once
CDR3: CASSQGRRTEAFF
DNA: TGTGCCAGCAGCCAAGGTAGGAGGACTGAAGCTTTCTTT

V: TRBV7-6
J: TRBJ2-7
D: TRBD2
size: .
CDR3: CASSPRGREAYEQYF
DNA: TGTGCCAGCAGCCCCCGGGGGAGGGAAGCCTACGAGCAGTACTTC

V: TRBV10-3
J: TRBJ1-6
D: TRBD1
size: .
CDR3: CAISEGWTGRSYNSPLHF
DNA: TGTGCCATCAGTGAGGGCTGGACAGGGCGCTCCTATAATTCACCCCTCCACTTT

V: TRBV24-1
J: TRBJ2-1
D: TRBD2
size: .
CDR3: CATSESGRYNEQFF
DNA: TGTGCCACCAGTGAGAGCGGGAGGTACAATGAGCAGTTCTTC

V: TRBV6-5
J: TRBJ1-2
D: .
size: few
CDR3: CASSYSPGEPNYGYTF
DNA: TGTGCCAGCAGTTACTCACCGGGAGAACCTAACTATGGCTACACCTTC

V: TRBV11-2
J: TRBJ1-1
D: .
size: .
CDR3: CASSSYRYTEAFF
DNA: TGTGCCAGCAGCTCCTACAGGTACACTGAAGCTTTCTTT

V: TRBV19
J: TRBJ1-1
D: .
size: .
CDR3: CASRTPGTEAFF
DNA: TGTGCCAGTAGGACCCCTGGAACTGAAGCTTTCTTT

V: TRBV6-5
J: TRBJ1-5
D: TRBD1
size: .
CDR3: CASISQGVGNQPQHF
DNA: TGTGCCAGCATTTCACAGGGGGTGGGCAATCAGCCCCAGCATTTT

V: TRBV4-2
J: TRBJ2-7
D: TRBD1
size: .
CDR3: CASSQDWDRGYEQYF
DNA: TGTGCCAGCAGCCAAGATTGGGACAGGGGTTACGAGCAGTACTTC

V: TRBV11-3
J: TRBJ2-1
D: TRBD2
size: .
CDR3: CASSFTSGIYNEQFF
DNA: TGTGCCAGCAGCTTTACTAGCGGGATCTACAATGAGCAGTTCTTC

V: TRBV11-3
J: TRBJ1-1
D: TRBD1
size: .
CDR3: CASSADRVGRAFF
DNA: TGTGCCAGCAGCGCCGACAGGGTTGGAAGAGCTTTCTTT

V: TRBV19
J: TRBJ2-7
D: TRBD1
size: few
CDR3: CASRGTGKPSYEQYF
DNA: TGTGCCAGTAGGGGGACAGGGAAACCCTCTTACGAGCAGTACTTC

V: TRBV5-6
J: TRBJ2-7
D: .
size: .
CDR3: CASSKKDEQYF
DNA: TGTGCCAGCAGCAAAAAAGACGAGCAGTACTTC

V: TRBV6-1
J: TRBJ2-5
D: TRBD1
size: few
CDR3: CASSEDRDSPQETQYF
DNA: TGTGCCAGCAGTGAGGACCGGGACAGCCCTCAAGAGACCCAGTACTTC

V: TRBV5-6
J: TRBJ1-1
D: .
size: few
CDR3: CASSLFIASNTEAFF
DNA: TGTGCCAGCAGCTTATTTATAGCCTCGAACACTGAAGCTTTCTTT

V: TRBV6-1
J: TRBJ2-1
D: TRBD2
size: .
CDR3: CASSEWTSVYNEQFF
DNA: TGTGCCAGCAGTGAATGGACTAGCGTCTACAATGAGCAGTTCTTC

V: TRBV27
J: TRBJ1-6
D: TRBD1
size: .
CDR3: CASTDPAGGYNSPLHF
DNA: TGTGCCAGCACCGATCCAGCAGGGGGCTATAATTCACCCCTCCACTTT

V: TRBV18
J: TRBJ2-3
D: .
size: .
CDR3: CASSPDNAGASDTQYF
DNA: TGTGCCAGCTCACCCGACAACGCTGGGGCCTCAGATACGCAGTATTTT

V: TRBV28
J: TRBJ2-3
D: .
size: .
CDR3: CASSGHDHTDTQYF
DNA: TGTGCCAGCAGTGGACACGACCACACAGATACGCAGTATTTT

V: TRBV7-8
J: TRBJ2-5
D: .
size: .
CDR3: CASSLAGLVTQETQYF
DNA: TGTGCCAGCAGCTTAGCAGGTTTGGTTACCCAAGAGACCCAGTACTTC

V: TRBV19
J: TRBJ1-1
D: .
size: once
CDR3: CASSSWREAFF
DNA: TGTGCCAGTAGTAGCTGGCGAGAAGCTTTCTTT

V: TRBV7-2
J: TRBJ2-1
D: TRBD2
size: .
CDR3: CASSLEGLANNEQFF
DNA: TGTGCCAGCAGCTTAGAGGGACTAGCCAACAATGAGCAGTTCTTC

V: TRBV27
J: TRBJ2-7
D: TRBD2
size: .
CDR3: CASARGVAYEQYF
DNA: TGTGCCAGCGCACGGGGGGTAGCCTACGAGCAGTACTTC

V: TRBV25-1
J: TRBJ1-1
D: .
size: .
CDR3: CASSESWRGPNTEAFF
DNA: TGTGCCAGCAGTGAATCTTGGAGGGGACCGAACACTGAAGCTTTCTTT

V: TRBV19
J: TRBJ2-7
D: .
size: .
CDR3: CASSRGRDVYEQYF
DNA: TGTGCCAGTAGTCGGGGCCGGGATGTCTACGAGCAGTACTTC

V: TRBV30
J: TRBJ1-5
D: .
size: .
CDR3: CAWSGGQNQPQHF
DNA: TGTGCCTGGAGTGGGGGGCAGAATCAGCCCCAGCATTTT

V: TRBV28
J: TRBJ1-4
D: .
size: .
CDR3: CASSPPSPNEKLFF
DNA: TGTGCCAGCAGCCCGCCGAGTCCAAATGAAAAACTGTTTTTT

V: TRBV28
J: TRBJ1-2
D: TRBD1
size: .
CDR3: CASRLQGAMGGYTF
DNA: TGTGCCAGCAGGCTACAGGGGGCAATGGGCGGCTACACCTTC

V: TRBV6-4
J: TRBJ2-6
D: .
size: .
CDR3: CASSGGTEQSSGANVLTF
DNA: TGTGCCAGCAGTGGCGGGACAGAGCAGAGTTCTGGGGCCAACGTCCTGACTTTC